Following are 21 T cell receptor beta chains from one sample sequenced in a study of identical twins. TCRdb re-called the 5' RACE reads through MiXCR, storing one row per CDR3 protein. The data hold 150,000 or so distinct CDR3 sequences, with 3.5% observed a single time. Sequenced: memory T cells sorted from blood. All receptors come from a young man in good health.

This clonotype was seen many times. The chain employs TRBV7-9 and TRBJ2-5; TRBD1 is a possible D gene (6 bases). The CDR3 runs 14 residues. From germline, CDR1 is SEHNR and CDR2 FQNEAQ (reference sequence). The V end was cut by 5 bases, the J end by 1 base, with 11 bases between. CDR3 amino acids: CASSAPDSQETQYF. The CDR3 DNA is TGTGCCAGCAGCGCCCCGGACAGCCAAGAGACCCAGTACTTC.

Ten or more counts support this clonotype. The genes are TRBV7-2 and TRBJ2-2; the D call may be TRBD1 or TRBD2 (5 bases each). Germline loops: CDR1 SGHTA, CDR2 FQGNSA. Trimming cost V 3 bases and J 2 bases, with 16 bases left between them. This CDR3 spans 17 amino acids. Here the CDR3 DNA reads TGTGCCAGCAGCTTTAAAGGGACGGCTGGAAACACCGGGGAGCTGTTTTTT. Protein sequence: CASSFKGTAGNTGELFF.

This clonotype showed up many times. The chain uses TRBV7-2 and TRBJ2-2, with TRBD2 identical over 13 bases. Germline assignment: CDR1 SGHTA and CDR2 FQGNSA. After removal of 3 bases from V and 8 bases from J, the junction contained 9 bases not matched to a gene. The length of the CDR3 is 17 residues. The CDR3 loop is CASSFTMTSGRTGELFF. The DNA for the CDR3 is TGTGCCAGCAGCTTCACGATGACTAGCGGGAGGACTGGGGAGCTGTTTTTT.

The V call is TRBV5-1, the J call TRBJ2-5; weak D call: TRBD2 (6 bases). With 4 bases removed from V and 5 bases from J, the gap between germline ends came to 18 bases. CDR1 and CDR2 from the germline V gene are SGHRS and YFSETQ. This CDR3 has 15 residues. In nucleotides, the CDR3 is TGCGCCAGCAGCCCCGGACCGGGGGACCGGGAGACCCAGTACTTC. Residues: CASSPGPGDRETQYF.

This clonotype has at least ten counts. This rearrangement joins TRBV3-1 to TRBJ2-7, with 8 positions matching TRBD1. The CDR3 length is 15 residues. The V segment lost 2 bases and the J segment 2 bases; nucleotides outside the gene matches: 5. Germline V gene data show CDR1 as LGHDT and CDR2 as YNNKEL (reference sequence). The CDR3, as DNA: TGTGCCAGCAGCCAAAGGGGACAGGCCCCCTACGAGCAGTACTTC. Encoded protein: CASSQRGQAPYEQYF.

This clonotype was counted at least ten times. This chain links TRBV10-3 with TRBJ1-1; a possible D gene is TRBD1 (5 bases). There are 16 residues in the CDR3. V was pared by 4 bases and J by 0 bases, with 15 bases between. Germline V gene sequence: CDR1 ENHRY, CDR2 SYGVKD. CDR3 bases: TGTGCCATCAGTGGGAGACAGCCCGGGATGAACACTGAAGCTTTCTTT. It encodes CAISGRQPGMNTEAFF.

This clonotype was recorded at least ten times. The chain is built from TRBV3-1 and TRBJ2-3, with 9 bases aligning to TRBD2. V gave up 4 bases and J gave up 4 bases; unmatched junction bases: 9. The CDR3 covers 16 residues. Germline values: CDR1 LGHDT, CDR2 YNNKEL (reference sequence). The CDR3 bases are TGTGCCAGCAGCCTGGTTAGCGGGAGAGGGGCAGATACGCAGTATTTT. Encoded protein: CASSLVSGRGADTQYF.

This clonotype occurred many times. The chain uses TRBV29-1 and TRBJ2-4; D gene ambiguous. This CDR3 has 16 amino acids. Trimming shortened V by 8 bases and J by 1 base, and 21 bases separated the two germline ends. From germline, CDR1 is SQVTM and CDR2 ANQGSEA. The CDR3 here is CSTLNMEMGAKNIQYF. CDR3 in DNA: TGCAGCACCCTAAACATGGAGATGGGTGCCAAAAACATTCAGTACTTC.

To note about this clonotype: This likely comes from a read error, as the CDR3 has no conserved phenylalanine or tryptophan at its end. The chain uses TRBV2 and TRBJ2-7; 8 nucleotides match TRBD2. From germline, CDR1 is SNHLY and CDR2 FYNNEI. CDR3 length equals 14 residues. V was pared by 2 bases and J by 4 bases, with 4 bases of the junction left unmatched. The CDR3 here is CASSERLAGYEQYY. In nucleotides, the CDR3 is TGTGCCAGCAGTGAACGGCTAGCGGGTTACGAGCAGTACTAC.

This clonotype was detected many times. The chain combines TRBV27 with TRBJ2-3, with 10 bases identical to TRBD1. The CDR3 totals 15 residues. V lost 8 bases to trimming and J lost 5 bases; unmatched junction nucleotides: 10. Germline CDR1 MNHEY, CDR2 SMNVEV (reference sequence). The chain's CDR3 is CASRARDRGGDTQYF. DNA for the CDR3: TGTGCCAGCCGCGCCCGGGACAGGGGAGGAGATACGCAGTATTTT.

There are many counts of this clonotype. The CDR3 spells CSARDYPEQFF. In DNA, the CDR3 is TGCAGTGCCCGGGACTATCCTGAGCAGTTCTTC. The J gene is TRBJ2-1, the V gene TRBV20-1; 7 bases fit TRBD2. Germline V gene lookup returns CDR1 DFQATT and CDR2 SNEGSKA (reference sequence). J lost 9 bases, V lost 6 bases, and 5 bases had no gene match. The CDR3 is 11 amino acids.

This clonotype was detected ten times or more. V is TRBV5-5 and J is TRBJ2-7; D may be TRBD1 or TRBD2 (5 bases each). Germline values: CDR1 SGHKS, CDR2 YYEKEE (reference sequence). This CDR3 is 14 amino acids long. V dropped 5 bases and J dropped 2 bases, with 14 bases sitting between them. CDR3 amino acids: CASSRGRGTYEQYF. DNA of the CDR3: TGTGCCAGCAGTCGGGGCCGGGGCACCTACGAGCAGTACTTC.

This clonotype turned up a few times. The chain is built from TRBV6-1 and TRBJ1-1, with TRBD1 matching 7 bases. The CDR3 sequence is 14 residues long. V lost 6 bases and J lost 4; bases outside the gene matches: 8. From germline, CDR1 is MNHNS and CDR2 SASEGT. For the CDR3, the DNA is TGTGCCAGCAGACTAGGACAGGTCATCACTGAAGCTTTCTTT. It codes for CASRLGQVITEAFF.

This clonotype was observed many times. The rearrangement links TRBV19 to TRBJ2-2, with D possibly being TRBD1 (6 bases). Trimming took 11 bases from V and 2 from J, leaving 12 bases between them. This CDR3 is built from 13 residues. The germline CDR1 and CDR2 sequences are LNHDA and SQIVND (reference sequence). DNA of the CDR3: TGTGCCTCCCGACAGGCCAACACCGGGGAGCTGTTTTTT. It encodes CASRQANTGELFF.

This clonotype appeared many times. CDR3 sequence: CASSFAGNQETQYF. CDR3 coding DNA: TGTGCCAGCAGCTTCGCGGGCAACCAAGAGACCCAGTACTTC. This chain connects TRBV7-7 to TRBJ2-5; maybe TRBD2 (5 bases). V was clipped by 3 bases and J by 0 bases, with 8 bases between them. Germline V gene data show CDR1 as SSHAT and CDR2 as FNYEAQ (reference sequence). The CDR3 is 14 amino acids.

This clonotype has a count of ten or more. V is TRBV3-1 and J is TRBJ2-1; 13 positions agree with TRBD2. The CDR3 has 17 residues. J gave up 9 bases and V 4 bases, and 12 bases lay outside the gene matches. Germline V lookup: CDR1 LGHDT, CDR2 YNNKEL (reference sequence). The DNA of the CDR3 is TGTGCCAGCAGCCTAAGGGGAGGGACTAGCGGGAATGTTGAGCAGTTCTTC. Its protein product is CASSLRGGTSGNVEQFF.

In this sample, this clonotype turned up many times. The genes are TRBV20-1 and TRBJ2-1; 8 bases align to TRBD2. The V and J ends lost 3 bases and 8 bases, in that order; junction bases with no gene match: 6. This CDR3 has 13 amino acids. CDR1 DFQATT and CDR2 SNEGSKA come from the germline V gene (reference sequence). The CDR3 here is CSASEREPYEQFF. In DNA, the CDR3 is TGCAGTGCTAGCGAGCGGGAGCCCTATGAGCAGTTCTTC.

The chain carries TRBV5-5 and TRBJ1-1, with no clear D. The V end was cut by 1 base, the J end by 4 bases, with 17 bases between. CDR1 SGHKS and CDR2 YYEKEE come from the germline V gene (reference sequence). The CDR3 covers 16 residues. The CDR3 region is CASSLSQTSGSTEAFF. DNA of the CDR3: TGTGCCAGCAGCTTGAGTCAGACCAGCGGTAGCACTGAAGCTTTCTTT.

This clonotype occurred many times. The chain uses TRBV11-2 and TRBJ2-2; D is unclear. The germline V and J ends were trimmed by 1 base and 5 bases, with 5 bases remaining between them. CDR1 SGHAT and CDR2 FQNNGV come from the germline V gene. CDR3 size: 13 residues. The CDR3 sequence is CASSLGITGELFF. In DNA, the CDR3 is TGTGCCAGCAGCTTAGGAATAACCGGGGAGCTGTTTTTT.

This clonotype was counted ten times or more. J is TRBJ2-5 and V is TRBV15; D is possibly TRBD2 (6 bases). V lost 11 bases and J 4 bases, leaving 20 bases between the germline ends. The CDR3 consists of 14 residues. In germline, CDR1 is LNHNV, CDR2 YYDKDF (reference sequence). CDR3 loop: CASRSRDWGETQYF. The CDR3 region has the DNA TGTGCCTCCCGATCGCGGGATTGGGGAGAGACCCAGTACTTC.

This clonotype was picked up many times. This chain joins TRBV7-2 and TRBJ1-5; D remains ambiguous. V was trimmed by 1 base and J by 0 bases, leaving 7 bases between them. CDR3 length: 15 amino acids. In germline, CDR1 is SGHTA, CDR2 FQGNSA. CDR3 sequence reads: CASSLVSGSNQPQHF. CDR3 DNA sequence: TGTGCCAGCAGCTTAGTGTCGGGTAGCAATCAGCCCCAGCATTTT.